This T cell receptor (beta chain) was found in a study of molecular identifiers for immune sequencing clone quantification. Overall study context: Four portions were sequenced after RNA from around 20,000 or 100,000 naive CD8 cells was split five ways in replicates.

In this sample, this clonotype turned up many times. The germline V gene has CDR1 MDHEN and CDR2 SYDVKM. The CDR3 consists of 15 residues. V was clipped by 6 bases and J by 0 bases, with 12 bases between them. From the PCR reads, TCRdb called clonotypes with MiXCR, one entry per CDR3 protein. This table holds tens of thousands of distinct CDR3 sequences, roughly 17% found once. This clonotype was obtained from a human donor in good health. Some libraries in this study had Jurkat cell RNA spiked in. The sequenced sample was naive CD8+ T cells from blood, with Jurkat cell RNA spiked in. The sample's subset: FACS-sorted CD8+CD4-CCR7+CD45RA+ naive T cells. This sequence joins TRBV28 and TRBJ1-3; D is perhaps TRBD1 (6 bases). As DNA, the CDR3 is TGTGCCAGCAGCCAAAGGGGGAGCTCTGGAAACACCATATATTTT. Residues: CASSQRGSSGNTIYF.